The sequence of this T cell receptor beta chain was determined in a study of blood T cell repertoires in COVID-19. In the authors' methods: Amplification from reference gene primers served as the basis for estimated nucleated cell counts. Sequenced by immunoSEQ multiplex PCR; TCRdb stores in-frame clones only, minus some. D and trimming come from the DNA, and the V and J calls and clone size come from that table. The profile shows about 100,000 clones, around four fifths of them singletons. The germline gives CDR1 ENHRY, CDR2 SYGVKD. J was trimmed by 4 bases and V by 4 bases; bases with no gene match: 3. The CDR3 contains 14 residues.

The sample consisted of peripheral blood. This TCR derives from a man aged 70 or older with active or convalescent COVID-19. The V call is TRBV10-3, the J call TRBJ2-7; 11 bases are shared with TRBD2. The CDR3 region is CAISGSGRVYEQYF. The CDR3 DNA is TGTGCCATCAGTGGTAGCGGGAGGGTTTACGAGCAGTACTTC.